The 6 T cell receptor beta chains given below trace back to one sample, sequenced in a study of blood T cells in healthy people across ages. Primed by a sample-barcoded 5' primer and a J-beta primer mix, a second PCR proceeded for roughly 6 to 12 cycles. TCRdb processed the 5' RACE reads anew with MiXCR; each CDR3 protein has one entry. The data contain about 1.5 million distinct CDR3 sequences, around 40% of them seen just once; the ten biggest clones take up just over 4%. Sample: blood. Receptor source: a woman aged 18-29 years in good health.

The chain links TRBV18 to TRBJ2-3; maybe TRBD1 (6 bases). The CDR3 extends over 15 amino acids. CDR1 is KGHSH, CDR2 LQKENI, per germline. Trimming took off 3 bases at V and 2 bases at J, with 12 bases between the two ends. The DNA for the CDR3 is TGTGCCAGCTCACCCCCAGGGGCACACACAGATACGCAGTATTTT. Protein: CASSPPGAHTDTQYF.

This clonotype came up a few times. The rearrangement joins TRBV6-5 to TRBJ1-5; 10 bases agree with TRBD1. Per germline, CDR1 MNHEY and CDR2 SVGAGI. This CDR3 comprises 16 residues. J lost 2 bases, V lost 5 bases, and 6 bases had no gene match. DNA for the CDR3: TGTGCCAGCAGTCCGGACGGGACAGGGGGCAATCAGCCCCAGCATTTT. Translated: CASSPDGTGGNQPQHF.

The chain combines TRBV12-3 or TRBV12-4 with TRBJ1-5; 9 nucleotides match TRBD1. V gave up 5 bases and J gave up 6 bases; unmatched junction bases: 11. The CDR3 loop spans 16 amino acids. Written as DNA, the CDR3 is TGTGCCAGCAGTCCCCAGGGACAGGGATCGTCTCAGCCCCAGCATTTT. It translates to CASSPQGQGSSQPQHF.

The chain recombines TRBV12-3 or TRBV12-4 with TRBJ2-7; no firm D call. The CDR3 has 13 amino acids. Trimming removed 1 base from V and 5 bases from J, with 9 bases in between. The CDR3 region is CASSLVPSHEQYF. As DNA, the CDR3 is TGTGCCAGCAGTTTAGTTCCTTCCCACGAGCAGTACTTC.

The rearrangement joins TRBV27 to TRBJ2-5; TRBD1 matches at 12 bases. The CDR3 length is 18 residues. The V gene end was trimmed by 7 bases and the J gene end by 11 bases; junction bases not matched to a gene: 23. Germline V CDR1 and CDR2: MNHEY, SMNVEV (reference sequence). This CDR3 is CASTTLYRDRGHVNEQYF. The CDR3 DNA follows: TGTGCCAGCACTACATTGTACCGGGACAGGGGGCATGTCAATGAGCAGTACTTC.

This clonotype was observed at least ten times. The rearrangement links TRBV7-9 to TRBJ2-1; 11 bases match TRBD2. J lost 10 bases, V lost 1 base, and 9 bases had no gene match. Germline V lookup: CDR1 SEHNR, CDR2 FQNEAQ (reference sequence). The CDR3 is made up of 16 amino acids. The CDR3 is CASSLGITSGRNEQFF. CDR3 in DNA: TGTGCCAGCAGCTTAGGTATAACTAGCGGGAGAAACGAGCAGTTCTTC.